This TCR beta chain was obtained from a study of blood T cell repertoires in COVID-19. Profiling relied on immunoSEQ multiplex PCR, and the TCRdb table lists in-frame clones only, not all of them. Among around 200,000 clones listed, around 89% were seen once. The CDR3 has 15 amino acids. Looked up from germline, CDR1 is SGHRS and CDR2 is YFSETQ. V dropped 5 bases and J dropped 5; count of bases not matched to a gene: 6. The TCR comes from a man aged 25 to 45 who had recovered from COVID-19. This chain links TRBV5-1 with TRBJ2-1; 11 bases are shared with TRBD2. The sample consisted of PBMCs or T cells enriched from blood (not recorded which). The CDR3 reads CASSSGTSGNNEQFF. The CDR3 DNA follows: TGCGCCAGCAGTTCTGGGACTAGCGGTAACAATGAGCAGTTCTTC. The full variable domain, with the rest looked up from reference TRBV5-1 and TRBJ2-1, is KAGVTQTPRYLIKTRGQQVTLSCSPISGHRSVSWYQQTPGQGLQFLFEYFSETQRNKGNFPGRFSGRQFSNSRSEMNVSTLELGDSALYLCASSSGTSGNNEQFFGPGTRLTVL.